This TCR beta chain was retrieved from a study of beta chain features in type 1 diabetes. Expressed TCRB transcripts were sequenced because the entire RNA isolate underwent reverse transcription. Only in-frame clones appear in the TCRdb table, and some are missing; sequencing was by immunoSEQ multiplex PCR. Among 150,000 or so clones listed, 9% to 10% were seen once. The CDR3 contains 15 residues. Losses at the gene ends were 8 bases for V and 7 bases for J; bases not matched to a gene: 13. The germline V gene has CDR1 SNHLY and CDR2 FYNNEI. This clone turned up a few times. V gene TRBV2 combines with J gene TRBJ2-5; 10 bases line up with TRBD2. This sequence was found in a woman between 35 and 50 years old in good health. Sequencing input: central memory CD4+ T cells from blood. In DNA, the CDR3 is TGTGCCAGCCTGGGGCTAGCGGGGGCGGGAGGGACCCAGTACTTC. It specifies CASLGLAGAGGTQYF.